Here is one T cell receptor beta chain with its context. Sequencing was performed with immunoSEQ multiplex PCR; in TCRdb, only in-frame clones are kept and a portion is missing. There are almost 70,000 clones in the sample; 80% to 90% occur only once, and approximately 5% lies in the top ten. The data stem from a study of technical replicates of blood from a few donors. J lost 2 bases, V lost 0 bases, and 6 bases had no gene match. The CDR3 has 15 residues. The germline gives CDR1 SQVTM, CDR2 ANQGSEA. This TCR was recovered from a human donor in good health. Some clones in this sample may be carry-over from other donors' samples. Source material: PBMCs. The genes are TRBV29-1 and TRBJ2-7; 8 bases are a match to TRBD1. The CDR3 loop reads CSVEDPGQETYEQYF. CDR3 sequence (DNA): TGCAGCGTTGAAGATCCGGGACAGGAGACCTACGAGCAGTACTTC.